This T cell receptor beta chain was captured by sequencing in a study of blood T cell repertoires in COVID-19. In the study overall: The origin of the acute and convalescent COVID-19 samples was the United States, Italy and Spain.

Germline loops: CDR1 LNHDA, CDR2 SQIVND (reference sequence). J was trimmed by 2 bases and V by 5 bases; bases with no gene match: 6. This CDR3 region has 15 residues. Authors' methods: Amplified reference gene primers provided the basis for estimating nucleated cell counts. Sequenced by immunoSEQ multiplex PCR; TCRdb stores in-frame clones only, minus some. Clone size and the V and J calls come from that table; the DNA yielded D and trimming. Among about 110,000 clones listed, 81% were seen once. V is TRBV19 and J is TRBJ2-7; the match to TRBD1 covers 10 bases. The sequencing sample was made of peripheral blood. The clonotype was recovered from a man aged 50-59 years with acute or convalescent COVID-19. As DNA, the CDR3 is TGTGCCAGTAGTGTCACCGGGACAGGGGCCTACGAGCAGTACGTC. Translation: CASSVTGTGAYEQYV.